This is a list of T cell receptor beta chains from one sample in a study of T cells after yellow fever vaccination. TCRdb re-called the 5' RACE reads with MiXCR, one entry per CDR3 protein. The sample comprises 70,000 to 80,000 distinct CDR3 sequences, under 9.5% of which are singletons, and roughly 28% rests with the top ten. This material consisted of CD8+ T cells sorted from PBMCs, taken less than 11 days after the first yellow fever vaccination. These TCRs come from a man younger than 30 who received the YFV17D yellow fever vaccine. CDR3s include the opening cysteine and the closing phenylalanine or tryptophan. The D gene is left open where the match is weak. Not every row has a clone size; where given, it reads once, few, many or a size class.

>TRBV12-5|TRBJ2-5|many|-
CASGLPGERTQYF
TGTGCTAGTGGTTTGCCCGGGGAAAGGACCCAGTACTTC
>TRBV7-9|TRBJ1-6|-|TRBD1
CASSLVQGDSPLHF
TGTGCCAGCAGCTTAGTTCAGGGGGATTCACCCCTCCACTTT
>TRBV9|TRBJ1-5|many|-
CASSVTAGRNQPQHF
TGTGCCAGCAGCGTAACAGCAGGGCGCAATCAGCCCCAGCATTTT
>TRBV6-2/TRBV6-3|TRBJ2-2|many|-
CASSRDIFLSSLTGELFF
TGTGCCAGCAGCCGGGACATTTTCCTCAGTTCCCTTACCGGGGAGCTGTTTTTT
>TRBV9|TRBJ1-5|many|-
CASSVGRNSNQPQHF
TGTGCCAGCAGCGTAGGCAGGAATAGCAATCAGCCCCAGCATTTT
>TRBV12-3/TRBV12-4|TRBJ2-1|many|TRBD2
CASSLILAGDFNEQFF
TGTGCCAGCAGTTTAATTTTAGCGGGGGACTTCAATGAGCAGTTCTTC
>TRBV12-5|TRBJ1-6|-|-
CASGLVRYNSPLHF
TGTGCTAGTGGTTTGGTCAGATATAATTCACCCCTCCACTTT
>TRBV4-1|TRBJ2-3|many|-
CASSQAGDTDTQYF
TGCGCCAGCAGCCAAGCAGGGGACACAGATACGCAGTATTTT
>TRBV9|TRBJ2-3|many|TRBD2
CASTPGGAITDTQYF
TGTGCCAGCACCCCGGGGGGGGCAATCACAGATACGCAGTATTTT
>TRBV2|TRBJ2-2|many|-
CASSGEYNTGELFF
TGTGCCAGCAGTGGGGAATATAACACCGGGGAGCTGTTTTTT
>TRBV15|TRBJ2-2|few|-
CATSKTTGTLHTGELFF
TGTGCCACAAGCAAGACTACCGGGACACTACACACCGGGGAGCTGTTTTTT
>TRBV6-4|TRBJ2-2|-|-
CASSVQAGNTGELFF
TGTGCCAGCAGTGTACAGGCAGGGAACACCGGGGAGCTGTTTTTT
>TRBV6-1|TRBJ2-2|many|-
CASSEVPDTGELFF
TGTGCCAGCAGTGAAGTCCCGGACACCGGGGAGCTGTTTTTT
>TRBV5-1|TRBJ2-3|-|TRBD2
CASSQRTSGGPEEVLRTDTQYF
TGCGCCAGCAGCCAACGGACTAGCGGGGGCCCCGAAGAAGTGCTGCGCACAGATACGCAGTATTTT
>TRBV9|TRBJ2-2|-|TRBD2
CASSPLAGRTGELFF
TGTGCCAGCAGCCCTCTAGCGGGGAGGACCGGGGAGCTGTTTTTT